There are many counts of the clone carrying this T cell receptor (beta chain). What it binds is unknown. As it was prepared, the TCRbeta library received unique molecular identifiers. Each CDR3 protein is one row after TCRdb ran MiXCR on the PCR reads. This sample has about 290,000 distinct CDR3 sequences, with roughly a tenth found just once. This specimen belongs to a study of T-cell reconstitution after alpha-beta-depleted transplantation in children. Germline CDR1 is SQVTM and CDR2 is ANQGSEA. Between the trimmed V and J ends, which lost 4 bases and 4 bases, there was a span of 4 bases. The CDR3 has 10 residues. Study-wide findings and caveats: T-cell numbers and diversity one year post-transplant derived largely from freshly generated T cells.

J is TRBJ1-1 and V is TRBV29-1; D remains ambiguous. The material sequenced was PBMCs, taken before TCRalphabeta/CD19-depleted stem cell transplant. This receptor was identified in a boy in the first two years of life with acute myeloid leukemia, due to receive a stem cell transplant. CDR3 DNA sequence: TGCAGCGTTGTTGGCACTGAAGCTTTCTTT. This encodes CSVVGTEAFF.